This T cell receptor (beta chain) was identified during a study of PD-1 and CTLA-4 blockade in melanoma. The data were produced by immunoSEQ multiplex PCR, yet TCRdb's version contains in-frame clones alone and is incomplete. The sample has around 31,000 clones; 91% are singletons. The V gene lost 0 bases and the J gene lost 4 bases, with 10 bases spanning the gap. The CDR3 contains 14 residues. The V gene's germline CDR1 is SGDLS and CDR2 YYNGEE. This chain joins TRBV9 and TRBJ1-1; D perhaps matches TRBD1 (5 bases). Here the sequenced sample was CD8+ T cells from peripheral blood, taken from a patient given anti-PD-1 treatment. This TCR was sampled from a human donor with melanoma. DNA of the CDR3: TGTGCCAGCAGCGTAGCGGGTAGGGGCACTGAAGCTTTCTTT. Translating gives CASSVAGRGTEAFF. Full variable domain (remainder filled in from reference TRBV9 and TRBJ1-1): DSGVTQTPKHLITATGQRVTLRCSPRSGDLSVYWYQQSLDQGLQFLIQYYNGEERAKGNILERFSAQQFPDLHSELNLSSLELGDSALYFCASSVAGRGTEAFFGQGTRLTVV.